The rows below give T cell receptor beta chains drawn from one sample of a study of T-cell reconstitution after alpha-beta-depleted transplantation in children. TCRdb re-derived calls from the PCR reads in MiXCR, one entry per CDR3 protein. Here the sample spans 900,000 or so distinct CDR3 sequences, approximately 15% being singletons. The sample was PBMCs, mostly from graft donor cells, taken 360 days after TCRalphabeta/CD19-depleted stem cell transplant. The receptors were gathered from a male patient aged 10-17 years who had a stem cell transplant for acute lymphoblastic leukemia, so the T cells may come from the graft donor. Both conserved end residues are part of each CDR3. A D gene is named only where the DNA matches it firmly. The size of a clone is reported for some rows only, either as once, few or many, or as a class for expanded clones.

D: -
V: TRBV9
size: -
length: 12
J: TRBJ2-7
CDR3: CASAGNSYEQYF
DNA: TGTGCCAGCGCCGGGAACTCCTACGAGCAGTACTTC

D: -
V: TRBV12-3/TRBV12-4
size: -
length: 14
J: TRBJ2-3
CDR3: CASRRTSPPDTQYF
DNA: TGTGCCAGCAGGCGGACTTCCCCGCCGGATACGCAGTATTTT

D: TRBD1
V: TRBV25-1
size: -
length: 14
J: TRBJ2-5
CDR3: CASSETGKWGSQYF
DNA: TGTGCCAGCAGTGAGACAGGGAAGTGGGGTTCCCAGTACTTC

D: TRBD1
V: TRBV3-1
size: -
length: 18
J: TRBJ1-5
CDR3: CTSSHVPGQGMRNQPQHF
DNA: TGTACCAGCAGTCACGTCCCGGGACAGGGGATGCGCAATCAGCCCCAGCATTTT

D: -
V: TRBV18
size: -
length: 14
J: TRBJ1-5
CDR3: CASSRTGATQPQHF
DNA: TGTGCCAGCTCACGAACGGGGGCAACTCAGCCCCAGCATTTT

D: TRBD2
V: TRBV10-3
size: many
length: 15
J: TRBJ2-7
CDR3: CAITPGTSGFYEQYF
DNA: TGTGCCATCACCCCCGGGACTAGCGGGTTCTACGAGCAGTACTTC

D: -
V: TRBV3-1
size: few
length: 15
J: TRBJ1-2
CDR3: CASSSRRGGADGYTF
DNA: TGTGCCAGCAGCTCTCGCCGGGGAGGGGCGGATGGCTACACCTTC

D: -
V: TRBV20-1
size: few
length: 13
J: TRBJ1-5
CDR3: CSARVGRNQGQHF
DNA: TGCAGTGCTAGAGTGGGGAGAAATCAGGGCCAGCATTTT

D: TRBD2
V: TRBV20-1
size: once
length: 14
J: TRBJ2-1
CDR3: CSARGGRGLNEQFF
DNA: TGCAGTGCTAGAGGCGGGAGAGGCCTCAATGAGCAGTTCTTC

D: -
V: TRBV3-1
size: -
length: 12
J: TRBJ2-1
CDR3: CASRRGHNEQFF
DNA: TGTGCCAGCAGGAGGGGCCACAATGAGCAGTTCTTC

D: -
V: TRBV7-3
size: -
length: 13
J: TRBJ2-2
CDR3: CASSLRRTGELFF
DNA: TGTGCCAGCAGCTTAAGAAGGACAGGGGAGCTGTTTTTT

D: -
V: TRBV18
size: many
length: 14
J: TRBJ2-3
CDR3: CASSPRIRGDTQYF
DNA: TGTGCCAGCTCCCCTCGGATCCGGGGAGATACGCAGTATTTT

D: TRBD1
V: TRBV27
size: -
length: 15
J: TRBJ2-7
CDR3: CASSFSRDSSYEQYF
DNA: TGTGCCAGCAGTTTCTCCCGGGACAGCTCCTACGAGCAGTACTTC

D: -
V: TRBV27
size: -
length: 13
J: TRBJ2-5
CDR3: CASSDFLWETQYF
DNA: TGTGCCAGCAGTGACTTCCTCTGGGAGACCCAGTACTTC

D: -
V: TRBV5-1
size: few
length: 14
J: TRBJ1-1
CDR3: CASDEGDSNTEAFF
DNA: TGCGCCAGCGACGAGGGGGATTCTAACACTGAAGCTTTCTTT

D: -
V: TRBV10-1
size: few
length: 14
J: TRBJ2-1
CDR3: CASSVAFGGNEQFF
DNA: TGCGCCAGCAGTGTAGCTTTTGGGGGCAATGAGCAGTTCTTC

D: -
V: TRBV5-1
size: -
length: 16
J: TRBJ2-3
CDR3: CASSSLGRVSTDTQYF
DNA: TGCGCCAGCAGCTCTTTGGGACGGGTCAGCACAGATACGCAGTATTTT

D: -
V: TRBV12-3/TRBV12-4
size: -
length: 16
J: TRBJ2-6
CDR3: CASSLALGDGANVLTF
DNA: TGTGCCAGCAGTTTAGCGCTGGGGGACGGGGCCAACGTCCTGACTTTC

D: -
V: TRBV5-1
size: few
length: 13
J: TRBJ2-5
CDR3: CASSVGLEGTQYF
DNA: TGCGCCAGCAGCGTGGGTCTTGAGGGGACCCAGTACTTC

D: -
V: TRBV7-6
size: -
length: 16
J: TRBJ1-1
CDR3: CASSLAGGYVGAEAFF
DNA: TGTGCCAGCAGCTTAGCGGGGGGATACGTAGGCGCTGAAGCTTTCTTT

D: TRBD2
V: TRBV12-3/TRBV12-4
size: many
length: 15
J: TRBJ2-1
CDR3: CASNPGLARDNEQFF
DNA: TGTGCCAGCAATCCGGGACTAGCCAGGGACAATGAGCAGTTCTTC

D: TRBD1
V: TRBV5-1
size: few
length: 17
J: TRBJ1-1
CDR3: CASSVTGTGGLNTEAFF
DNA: TGCGCCAGCAGCGTAACCGGGACAGGGGGACTGAACACTGAAGCTTTCTTT

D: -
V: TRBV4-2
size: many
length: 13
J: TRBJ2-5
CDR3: CASSHQREETQYF
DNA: TGTGCCAGCAGCCATCAGCGGGAAGAGACCCAGTACTTC

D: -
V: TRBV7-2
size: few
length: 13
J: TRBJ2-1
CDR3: CASSSPWSGEQFF
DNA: TGTGCCAGCAGCTCCCCCTGGTCTGGGGAGCAGTTCTTC

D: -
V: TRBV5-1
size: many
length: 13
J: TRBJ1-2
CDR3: CASSREANYGYTF
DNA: TGCGCCAGCAGCAGGGAAGCTAACTATGGCTACACCTTC

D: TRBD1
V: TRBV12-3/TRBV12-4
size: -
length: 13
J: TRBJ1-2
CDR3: CASSTGTGFSYTF
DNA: TGTGCCAGCAGCACCGGGACAGGGTTTAGCTACACCTTC

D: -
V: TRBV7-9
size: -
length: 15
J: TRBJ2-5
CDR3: CASSLGVGGEETQYF
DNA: TGTGCCAGCAGCTTAGGTGTTGGGGGAGAAGAGACCCAGTACTTC

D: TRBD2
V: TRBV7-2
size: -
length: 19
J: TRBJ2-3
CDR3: CASSLAQAGGIPRTDTQYF
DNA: TGTGCCAGCAGCTTAGCCCAAGCGGGAGGGATTCCCCGCACAGATACGCAGTATTTT

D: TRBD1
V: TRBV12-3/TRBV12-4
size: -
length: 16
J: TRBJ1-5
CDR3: CASSPRDRGSNQPQHF
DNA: TGTGCCAGCAGTCCCCGGGACAGGGGTTCCAATCAGCCCCAGCATTTT

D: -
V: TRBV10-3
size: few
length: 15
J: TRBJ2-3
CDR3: CAINQLATGTDTQYF
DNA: TGTGCCATCAACCAACTAGCTACTGGCACAGATACGCAGTATTTT

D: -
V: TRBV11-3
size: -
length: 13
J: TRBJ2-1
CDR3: CASSLDRWTEQFF
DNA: TGTGCCAGCAGCTTAGATCGGTGGACTGAGCAGTTCTTC

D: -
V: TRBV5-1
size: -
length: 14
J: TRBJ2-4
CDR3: CASSSGDYKNIQYF
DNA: TGCGCCAGCAGCTCAGGGGACTATAAAAACATTCAGTACTTC

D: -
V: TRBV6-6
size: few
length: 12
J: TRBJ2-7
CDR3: CASTWQWGEQYF
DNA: TGTGCCAGCACCTGGCAGTGGGGAGAGCAGTACTTC

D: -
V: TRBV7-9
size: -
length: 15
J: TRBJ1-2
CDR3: CASSPGAGDMYGYTF
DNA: TGTGCCAGCAGCCCGGGCGCTGGTGACATGTATGGCTACACCTTC

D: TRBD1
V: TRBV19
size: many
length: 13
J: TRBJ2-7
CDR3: CASSAGTGYEQYF
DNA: TGTGCCAGCTCAGCCGGGACAGGGTACGAGCAGTACTTC

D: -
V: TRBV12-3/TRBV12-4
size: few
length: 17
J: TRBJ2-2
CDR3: CASSWFERTRITGELFF
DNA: TGTGCCAGCAGTTGGTTCGAGCGGACACGGATTACCGGGGAGCTGTTTTTT

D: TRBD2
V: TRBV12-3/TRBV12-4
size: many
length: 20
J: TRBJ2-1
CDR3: CASSSTPGLAGVSLNNEQFF
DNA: TGTGCCAGCAGTTCCACCCCGGGACTAGCGGGAGTCAGCCTTAACAATGAGCAGTTCTTC

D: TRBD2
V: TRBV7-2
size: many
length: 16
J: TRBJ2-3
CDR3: CASSLDLAGVTDTQYF
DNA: TGTGCCAGCAGCTTAGACCTAGCGGGAGTCACAGATACGCAGTATTTT

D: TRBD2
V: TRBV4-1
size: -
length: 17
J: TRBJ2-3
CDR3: CASSPRRGRDVADTQYF
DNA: TGCGCCAGCAGCCCGCGACGCGGGAGGGATGTCGCAGATACGCAGTATTTT

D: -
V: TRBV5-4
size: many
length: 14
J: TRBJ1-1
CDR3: CASSFDLLNTEAFF
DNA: TGTGCCAGCAGCTTTGACCTATTAAACACTGAAGCTTTCTTT

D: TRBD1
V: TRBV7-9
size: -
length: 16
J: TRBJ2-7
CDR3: CASSSLRWDRDHEQYF
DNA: TGTGCCAGCAGCTCCTTAAGATGGGACAGGGACCACGAGCAGTACTTC

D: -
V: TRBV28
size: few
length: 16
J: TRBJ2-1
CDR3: CASSSQSRLRYNEQFF
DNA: TGTGCCAGCAGTTCCCAAAGCCGACTACGTTACAATGAGCAGTTCTTC

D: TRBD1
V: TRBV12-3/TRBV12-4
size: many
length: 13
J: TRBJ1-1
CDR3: CASSFLQGTEAFF
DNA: TGTGCCAGCAGTTTCCTACAGGGGACTGAAGCTTTCTTT

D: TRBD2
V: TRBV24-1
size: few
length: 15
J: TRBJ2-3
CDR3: CATSDPSGRADTQYF
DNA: TGTGCCACCAGTGATCCTAGCGGGAGGGCCGATACGCAGTATTTT

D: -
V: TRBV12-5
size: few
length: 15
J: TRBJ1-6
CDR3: CASGSRGAGNSPLHF
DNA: TGTGCTAGTGGTTCCCGCGGGGCAGGGAATTCACCCCTCCACTTT

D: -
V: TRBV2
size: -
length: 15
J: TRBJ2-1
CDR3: CASSEIRLGNNEQFF
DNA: TGTGCCAGCAGTGAGATCCGACTAGGAAACAATGAGCAGTTCTTC

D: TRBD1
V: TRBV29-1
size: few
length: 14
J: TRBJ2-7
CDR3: CSVDPGQGAYEQYF
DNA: TGCAGCGTGGATCCGGGACAGGGGGCCTACGAGCAGTACTTC

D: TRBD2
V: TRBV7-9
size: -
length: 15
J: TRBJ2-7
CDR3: CASSTQLAEAYEQYF
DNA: TGTGCCAGCAGCACCCAACTAGCGGAGGCCTACGAGCAGTACTTC

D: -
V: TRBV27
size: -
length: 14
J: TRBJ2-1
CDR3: CAVSSGSSYNEQFF
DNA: TGTGCCGTCTCTAGTGGGAGCTCCTACAATGAGCAGTTCTTC

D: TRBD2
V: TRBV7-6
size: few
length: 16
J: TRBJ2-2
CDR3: CASSLRTSGSTGELFF
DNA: TGTGCCAGCAGTTTAAGGACTAGCGGGAGCACCGGGGAGCTGTTTTTT

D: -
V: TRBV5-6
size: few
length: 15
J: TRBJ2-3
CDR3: CASSLAGYTGDTQYF
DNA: TGTGCCAGCAGCTTGGCGGGTTATACAGGAGATACGCAGTATTTT

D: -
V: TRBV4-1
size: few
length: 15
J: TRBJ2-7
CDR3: CASSQWQNPGNEQYF
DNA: TGCGCCAGCAGCCAGTGGCAGAATCCCGGCAACGAGCAGTACTTC

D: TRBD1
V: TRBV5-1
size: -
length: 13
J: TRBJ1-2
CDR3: CASTTGTGGDYTF
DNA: TGCGCCAGCACCACCGGGACAGGGGGCGACTACACCTTC

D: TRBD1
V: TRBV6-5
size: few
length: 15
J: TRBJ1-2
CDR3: CASSLRQGANYGYTF
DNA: TGTGCCAGCAGTTTACGACAGGGCGCTAACTATGGCTACACCTTC

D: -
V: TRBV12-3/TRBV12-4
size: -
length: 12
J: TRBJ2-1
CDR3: CASSLPGDLQFF
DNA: TGTGCCAGCAGTTTGCCTGGGGACTTGCAGTTCTTC

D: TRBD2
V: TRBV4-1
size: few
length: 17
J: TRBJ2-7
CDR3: CASKQLAVDDDYYEQYF
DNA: TGCGCCAGCAAACAACTAGCGGTAGACGATGACTACTACGAGCAGTACTTC

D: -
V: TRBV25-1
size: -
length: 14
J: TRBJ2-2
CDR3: CASSEVQGTGELFF
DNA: TGTGCCAGCAGTGAGGTTCAGGGTACCGGGGAGCTGTTTTTT